The present T cell receptor beta chain was sequenced within a study of blood T cell repertoires in COVID-19. With 4 bases removed from V and 2 bases from J, the gap between germline ends came to 13 bases. CDR1 is SGHNT and CDR2 is YYREEE in the germline V gene (reference sequence). CDR3 size: 15 residues. The study drew participants aged about 18 to 89 years from some 23 US areas. Source study methods: Scientists estimated how many nucleated cells there were by amplifying reference gene primers. Profiled with immunoSEQ multiplex PCR; TCRdb holds only in-frame clones, not every one. V and J calls and clone size follow that table, whereas D and trimming were derived from the DNA. The table includes 150,000 to 200,000 clones, 80% detected once.

The specimen sequenced was PBMCs or T cells enriched from blood (not recorded which). This receptor was identified in a man aged 60-69 years who had been exposed to COVID-19. The chain links TRBV5-4 to TRBJ2-1; D gene uncertain. The CDR3 reads CASSVDSPPYNEQFF. DNA for the CDR3: TGTGCCAGCAGCGTAGACTCTCCGCCCTACAATGAGCAGTTCTTC.